The TCR beta chain under discussion was sequenced for a study of blood T cell repertoires in COVID-19. Whole-study context: Sites across the United States, Italy and Spain contributed samples from acute and convalescent COVID-19. T cells, B-cell-depleted T cells, or PBMCs provided the cDNA or gDNA that served as material.

Between the trimmed V and J ends, which lost 4 bases and 6 bases, there was a span of 10 bases. This CDR3 comprises 12 residues. CDR1 and CDR2 (germline): SGHRS, YFSETQ. In the authors' workflow: The assay estimated nucleated cells by amplifying reference gene primers. Profiled with immunoSEQ multiplex PCR; TCRdb holds only in-frame clones, not every one. That table gives V, J and clone size, and the DNA gave D and trimming. The sample has some 120,000 clones, 70% to 90% seen once. Sequencing input: peripheral blood. The genes are TRBV5-1 and TRBJ1-1; TRBD1 is a possible D gene (5 bases). This clonotype was obtained from a woman between 45 and 65 years old with acute or convalescent COVID-19. In DNA, the CDR3 is TGCGCCAGCAGCCTAGGGGAGGCTGAAGCTTTCTTT. It yields the protein CASSLGEAEAFF. The variable domain in full, completed from reference TRBV5-1 and TRBJ1-1, reads KAGVTQTPRYLIKTRGQQVTLSCSPISGHRSVSWYQQTPGQGLQFLFEYFSETQRNKGNFPGRFSGRQFSNSRSEMNVSTLELGDSALYLCASSLGEAEAFFGQGTRLTVV.